This is a list of T cell receptor beta chains from one sample in a study of vaccination and CD4 T cells after COVID-19. One entry per CDR3 protein, called by TCRdb with MiXCR from the PCR reads. In the table there are around 16,000 distinct CDR3 sequences, approximately 57% of which are singletons. Their antigens remain unidentified. The source material was CD4+ T cells from blood, cultured in vitro. The source is a human donor who had recovered from COVID-19. Each CDR3 is given with its conserved first and last residue. A D gene is named only where the DNA matches it firmly. Clone size is given for some rows only: seen once, a few or many times, or a class if the clone is expanded.

V gene,J gene,clone size,D gene,CDR3 protein,CDR3 DNA
TRBV30,TRBJ2-7,few,NA,CAWSVGRGFGEQYF,TGTGCCTGGAGTGTGGGCAGGGGATTCGGCGAGCAGTACTTC
TRBV19,TRBJ2-1,NA,TRBD2,CASSITRLAGMGEQFF,TGTGCCAGTAGTATCACGCGGCTAGCGGGAATGGGCGAGCAGTTCTTC
TRBV2,TRBJ1-2,NA,NA,CTSSETFYGYTF,TGTACCAGCAGTGAAACCTTCTATGGCTACACCTTC
TRBV29-1,TRBJ2-2,NA,TRBD2,CSVVVAGSGELFF,TGCAGCGTTGTAGTAGCGGGATCCGGGGAGCTGTTTTTT
TRBV12-3/TRBV12-4,TRBJ1-4,NA,NA,CASSSPSGLLTTNEKLFF,TGTGCCAGCAGTTCCCCTTCGGGCTTATTGACAACTAATGAAAAACTGTTTTTT
TRBV7-2,TRBJ2-3,NA,TRBD1,CASSFRTGNTDTQYF,TGTGCCAGCAGCTTCCGGACAGGGAACACAGATACGCAGTATTTT
TRBV7-9,TRBJ2-5,NA,NA,CASSLVWTEETQYF,TGTGCCAGCAGCTTAGTGTGGACAGAAGAGACCCAGTACTTC
TRBV19,TRBJ1-5,NA,NA,CASSIGRGNQPQHF,TGTGCCAGTAGTATTGGCCGAGGCAATCAGCCCCAGCATTTT
TRBV6-5,TRBJ1-1,NA,NA,CASSSTTREAFF,TGTGCCAGCAGTTCCACGACGCGGGAAGCTTTCTTT
TRBV6-1,TRBJ1-2,few,NA,CASSPGGFGYGYTF,TGTGCCAGCAGCCCCGGGGGGTTCGGCTATGGCTACACCTTC
TRBV27,TRBJ1-5,few,TRBD1,CASSSHRGPYSNQPQHF,TGTGCCAGCAGTTCACACAGGGGGCCCTATAGCAATCAGCCCCAGCATTTT
TRBV7-8,TRBJ1-5,NA,TRBD1,CASSGRQGQPQHF,TGTGCCAGCAGCGGCCGACAGGGCCAGCCCCAGCATTTT
TRBV12-3/TRBV12-4,TRBJ1-2,NA,NA,CASSLGSSDYGYTF,TGTGCCAGCAGCTTAGGGTCGAGTGACTATGGCTACACCTTC
TRBV6-5,TRBJ1-1,NA,NA,CASSYHGGSYSTEAFF,TGTGCCAGCAGTTATCATGGGGGTAGTTATAGCACTGAAGCTTTCTTT
TRBV20-1,TRBJ1-1,NA,NA,CSASRWNTEAFF,TGCAGTGCTAGTAGGTGGAACACTGAAGCTTTCTTT
TRBV24-1,TRBJ2-3,NA,NA,CATSAASQSSSTDTQYF,TGTGCCACCAGCGCCGCGTCTCAGTCCTCTAGCACAGATACGCAGTATTTT
TRBV27,TRBJ1-2,few,NA,CASSPNGGWGGYTF,TGTGCCAGCAGTCCCAACGGAGGGTGGGGTGGCTACACCTTC
TRBV7-6,TRBJ2-5,NA,NA,CASSLPSPPETQYF,TGTGCCAGCAGCTTACCGAGCCCCCCAGAGACCCAGTACTTC
TRBV11-2,TRBJ2-5,NA,NA,CASSWGDQETQYF,TGTGCCAGCAGCTGGGGGGATCAAGAGACCCAGTACTTC
TRBV20-1,TRBJ2-3,NA,NA,CSASSRRGGDTQYF,TGCAGTGCAAGCAGTCGGAGGGGGGGGGATACGCAGTATTTT
TRBV5-4,TRBJ2-3,NA,TRBD2,CASSRKTSALTDTQYF,TGTGCCAGCAGCCGTAAGACTAGCGCACTCACAGATACGCAGTATTTT
TRBV20-1,TRBJ1-3,few,NA,CSARDYRIGNTIYF,TGCAGTGCTAGAGATTACAGGATTGGAAACACCATATATTTT
TRBV7-9,TRBJ2-3,NA,TRBD2,CASSPGLAGLLLLTDTQYF,TGTGCCAGCAGCCCAGGACTAGCGGGACTACTATTACTCACAGATACGCAGTATTTT
TRBV20-1,TRBJ2-1,NA,TRBD2,CSAEGLAGDNEQFF,TGCAGTGCTGAGGGACTAGCGGGAGACAATGAGCAGTTCTTC
TRBV11-2,TRBJ1-2,NA,NA,CASSPSGLTDGYTF,TGTGCCAGCAGCCCATCCGGGCTGACAGATGGCTACACCTTC
TRBV5-1,TRBJ2-1,NA,NA,CASSFLRGTSGPDEQFF,TGCGCCAGCAGCTTTCTCAGGGGGACTAGTGGCCCGGATGAGCAGTTCTTC
TRBV10-3,TRBJ2-3,NA,TRBD2,CAIRGQGLEANTDTQYF,TGTGCCATCAGAGGTCAGGGACTAGAGGCCAACACAGATACGCAGTATTTT